This TCR beta chain was recovered during a study of CD8 T cells in ankylosing spondylitis (dated by TCRdb to 2015 to 2018). Concerning the study at large: T cell receptor beta repertoires were profiled in healthy donors and ankylosing spondylitis patients so that disease-linked TCR variants could be found. The full study cohort was made up of 20 to 25 ankylosing spondylitis patients and about a hundred healthy donors. Peripheral blood was sampled, and synovial fluid was additionally collected from ankylosing spondylitis patients.

Germline trimming amounts to 4 bases on V and 2 bases on J, with 4 as the count of junction bases outside the gene matches. The CDR3 starts with the cysteine, ends with the phenylalanine, and has 15 residues. Only the CDR3 portion is preserved as DNA: 45 bases, with reading frame beginning at the first base. Reading the germline V gene gives CDR1 LGHNA and CDR2 YNFKEQ. Sequencing used an Illumina HiSeq 2500. TCR beta libraries were prepared by quantitative 5'-RACE with molecular barcodes. The authors' pipeline ran thus. Disease-linked TCR variants were identified with a new computational method built on a probabilistic model of VDJ rearrangement. TCRdb took the public reads, trimmed them with fastp at Q25, ran MiXCR for clone calling and kept in-frame beta chains. Entries that share a CDR3 protein sequence are merged under the most common genes and DNA. The V and J calls reflect TCRdb's pipeline rather than the authors' work. This sample comprises 500,000 to 550,000 distinct CDR3 sequences, roughly 12% of them detected only once. The ten top clones hold approximately 6.2% of the sample.

Note on this clonotype: This clone's antigen is unknown. Base qualities are not at hand, and no much larger clone is one base apart.

Broad study findings and their caveats: Blood from ankylosing spondylitis patients appeared to be characterized by a TCR beta motif made up of several highly homologous amino acid variants. According to the report, matched synovial fluid samples from ankylosing spondylitis patients were significantly enriched for the disease-linked clones. Some of the motif variants had been reported before in the synovial fluid and blood of reactive arthritis patients, a finding that suggests common disease-initiation mechanisms. A CD8+ phenotype was shown by the disease-linked clones, which were found at relatively low frequencies in peripheral blood.

This chain joins TRBV4-2 to TRBJ2-3; 9 junctional bases match TRBD2. The source of this sequence is a male donor with ankylosing spondylitis. Sequencing input: blood, either unsorted or a sorted T cell fraction (not recorded which). The CDR3 region: CASSPSSGVTDTQYF. The nucleotides are TGTGCCAGCAGCCCCTCTAGCGGGGTCACAGATACGCAGTATTTT.